The 23 T cell receptor beta chains reported below all come from one sample, sequenced in a study of T cell responses to AZD1222 COVID-19 vaccine. Produced via immunoSEQ multiplex PCR; TCRdb's table is partial and in-frame only. Among about 150,000 clones listed, 90% to 95% were seen once. Material: peripheral blood, obtained 28 days after the second AZD1222 dose. The receptor source for this set is an adult who received the AZD1222 COVID-19 vaccine.

The gene calls are TRBV19 and TRBJ1-2; D is unclear. This CDR3 is 12 amino acids long. Trimming left V 7 bases short and J 2 bases short, with 8 bases between. Per the germline V gene, CDR1 is LNHDA and CDR2 is SQIVND (reference sequence). In DNA form, the CDR3 reads TGTGCCAGTACCGAGCAGAACTATGGCTACACCTTC. This encodes CASTEQNYGYTF. Using reference TRBV19 and TRBJ1-2 for the parts outside the CDR3, the full variable domain is DGGITQSPKYLFRKEGQNVTLSCEQNLNHDAMYWYRQDPGQGLRLIYYSQIVNDFQKGDIAEGYSVSREKKESFPLTVTSAQKNPTAFYLCASTEQNYGYTFGSGTRLTVV.

The chain carries TRBV30 and TRBJ1-2, with D uncertain. The V gene's germline CDR1 is GTSNPN and CDR2 SVGIG (reference sequence). With 2 bases removed from V and 4 bases from J, the gap between germline ends came to 14 bases. The CDR3 has 14 amino acids. CDR3: CAWSKNRIRYGYTF. In DNA form, the CDR3 reads TGTGCCTGGAGTAAAAACAGAATTCGCTATGGCTACACCTTC.

The rearrangement links TRBV4-1 to TRBJ2-7; D unresolved. The CDR3 is 14 residues long. The V gene lost 2 bases and the J gene lost 0 bases, with 8 bases spanning the gap. Germline values: CDR1 MGHRA, CDR2 YSYEKL. The CDR3 coding sequence is TGCGCCAGCAGCCAATGGATGAGCTCCTACGAGCAGTACTTC. Its protein is CASSQWMSSYEQYF.

The V call is TRBV6-5, the J call TRBJ1-1; D gene ambiguous. V shed 6 bases and J shed 8 bases, with 16 bases lying between them. The germline V gene encodes CDR1 MNHEY and CDR2 SVGAGI. CDR3 length: 13 amino acids. This CDR3 reads CASSADTSGEAFF. CDR3 coding DNA: TGTGCCAGCAGCGCTGATACCAGTGGCGAAGCTTTCTTT.

This clone was picked up a small number of times. The chain recombines TRBV7-9 with TRBJ1-4, with no clear D. Looked up from germline, CDR1 is SEHNR and CDR2 is FQNEAQ (reference sequence). V was shortened by 5 bases and J by 10 bases, with 17 bases between the two germline ends. This CDR3 region has 14 residues. CDR3: CASSPSVTAGKLFF. CDR3 nucleotide sequence: TGTGCCAGCAGCCCCTCCGTCACGGCTGGAAAACTGTTTTTT.

V is TRBV3-1 (or the pseudogene TRBV3-2) and J is TRBJ2-3; unclear D gene. The germline V and J ends were trimmed by 4 bases and 0 bases, with 5 bases remaining between them. Germline V gene lookup returns CDR1 LGHDT and CDR2 YNNKEL (reference sequence). The CDR3 contains 13 residues. This CDR3 is CASSLPSTDTQYF. The CDR3 DNA follows: TGTGCCAGCAGCCTCCCGAGCACAGATACGCAGTATTTT.

The V call is TRBV3-1 (or the pseudogene TRBV3-2), the J call TRBJ1-2; no firm D call. Germline CDR1 and CDR2: LGHDT and YNNKEL (reference sequence). CDR3 length: 13 residues. The V and J ends lost 4 bases and 3 bases respectively, with 9 bases between them. The CDR3 reads CASSPSSDYGYTF. The CDR3 nucleotides are TGTGCCAGCAGCCCAAGCTCAGACTATGGCTACACCTTC.

In its sample, this clone was seen once. This CDR3 reads CASSAHDLAKNIQYF. CDR3 DNA sequence: TGTGCCAGCAGCGCGCACGACTTAGCCAAAAACATTCAGTACTTC. The rearrangement joins TRBV9 to TRBJ2-4; D unresolved. The V gene lost 3 bases and the J gene lost 0 bases, with 10 bases spanning the gap. The germline gives CDR1 SGDLS, CDR2 YYNGEE. The CDR3 consists of 15 residues. Full variable domain (remainder filled in from reference TRBV9 and TRBJ2-4): DSGVTQTPKHLITATGQRVTLRCSPRSGDLSVYWYQQSLDQGLQFLIQYYNGEERAKGNILERFSAQQFPDLHSELNLSSLELGDSALYFCASSAHDLAKNIQYFGAGTRLSVL.

This sequence joins TRBV9 and TRBJ2-3, with D unclear. CDR1 and CDR2 (germline): SGDLS, YYNGEE. The V and J ends lost 0 bases and 2 bases respectively, with 7 bases between them. The CDR3 covers 14 residues. The DNA of the CDR3 is TGTGCCAGCAGCGTAGAAGCCTACACAGATACGCAGTATTTT. Translation gives CASSVEAYTDTQYF.

The V and J genes are TRBV3-1 (or the pseudogene TRBV3-2) and TRBJ1-6, with D unclear. The CDR3 totals 14 residues. The germline V and J ends were trimmed by 4 bases and 13 bases, with 17 bases remaining between them. Per the germline V gene, CDR1 is LGHDT and CDR2 is YNNKEL (reference sequence). The CDR3 sequence is CASSPGTLEGPLHF. CDR3 in DNA: TGTGCCAGCAGCCCGGGAACACTAGAAGGGCCCCTCCACTTT.

For this clone: Other DNA sequences of this sample code for an identical CDR3. The V and J genes are TRBV5-1 and TRBJ1-6; no firm D call. V lost 0 bases and J 7 bases, leaving 5 bases between the germline ends. The CDR3 sequence is 13 residues long. The germline gives CDR1 SGHRS, CDR2 YFSETQ. CDR3 DNA sequence: TGCGCCAGCAGCTTGGCTGGAAATTCACCCCTCCACTTT. Amino acid sequence: CASSLAGNSPLHF. The variable domain in full, completed from reference TRBV5-1 and TRBJ1-6, reads KAGVTQTPRYLIKTRGQQVTLSCSPISGHRSVSWYQQTPGQGLQFLFEYFSETQRNKGNFPGRFSGRQFSNSRSEMNVSTLELGDSALYLCASSLAGNSPLHFGNGTRLTVT.

V usage is TRBV12-3 or TRBV12-4 and J usage is TRBJ1-3; D remains unclear. CDR3 length: 11 amino acids. Trimming pared 7 bases from V and 4 bases from J, leaving 5 bases between. The CDR3 loop reads CASKRGNTIYF. In nucleotides, the CDR3 is TGTGCCAGCAAAAGGGGAAACACCATATATTTT.

This chain joins TRBV18 and TRBJ2-7; TRBD1 matches 11 bases. The ends lost 4 bases at V and 3 bases at J; junction bases unmatched: 5. The germline gives CDR1 KGHSH, CDR2 LQKENI. This CDR3 spans 15 amino acids. The CDR3 protein is CASSRGTGGIYEQYF. In DNA form, the CDR3 reads TGTGCCAGCTCACGAGGGACAGGGGGAATCTACGAGCAGTACTTC.

The CDR3 nucleotides are TGTGCCAGCAGCTTAGCGCGGAGAAGGTTCTATGGCTACACCTTC. Translating gives CASSLARRRFYGYTF. The chain carries TRBV7-8 and TRBJ1-2; D gene ambiguous. The CDR3 is made up of 15 amino acids. From germline, CDR1 is SGHVS and CDR2 FQNEAQ. V lost 0 bases to trimming and J lost 4 bases, with 12 bases between them.

The table lists this clone with many counts. The chain employs TRBV5-6 and TRBJ2-7; a weak D match, TRBD2 (6 bases). Per germline, CDR1 SGHDT and CDR2 YYEEEE. The length of the CDR3 is 12 residues. Trimming cost V 4 bases and J 9 bases, with 14 bases left between them. The chain's CDR3 is CASSTGLRGQYF. For the CDR3, the DNA is TGTGCCAGCAGCACGGGACTCCGTGGGCAGTACTTC.

This chain links TRBV7-9 with TRBJ2-7, with D hard to call. The CDR3 totals 14 residues. The ends were cut back, 1 base at V and 1 base at J, with 8 bases in the middle. Per germline, CDR1 SEHNR and CDR2 FQNEAQ (reference sequence). This CDR3 is CASSLGRGSYEQYF. CDR3 DNA sequence: TGTGCCAGCAGCTTAGGGCGAGGTTCCTACGAGCAGTACTTC.

This chain connects TRBV28 to TRBJ2-2; D perhaps matches TRBD2 (6 bases). V was trimmed by 3 bases and J by 3 bases, leaving 14 bases between them. This CDR3 comprises 16 residues. Germline CDR1 reads MDHEN; CDR2 reads SYDVKM. The CDR3 coding sequence is TGTGCCAGCAGTTTTGTTCTCCTAGCGTACACCGGGGAGCTGTTTTTT. This sequence encodes CASSFVLLAYTGELFF.

The CDR3 loop reads CSVDLRSNYGYTF. CDR3 sequence (DNA): TGCAGCGTTGATTTGCGGTCAAACTATGGCTACACCTTC. The chain carries TRBV29-1 and TRBJ1-2; D unclear. The V end lost 3 bases, the J end lost 2 bases, and 10 bases lay between the germline ends. Looked up from germline, CDR1 is SQVTM and CDR2 is ANQGSEA. The CDR3 totals 13 residues.

The chain recombines TRBV9 with TRBJ2-2; 7 nucleotides line up with TRBD2. The J segment lost 5 bases and the V segment lost 4 bases, leaving 2 bases of the junction unmatched. The CDR3 loop spans 13 amino acids. Germline V gene sequence: CDR1 SGDLS, CDR2 YYNGEE. CDR3 in DNA: TGTGCCAGCAGCCCCGGGGGGACCGGGGAGCTGTTTTTT. Its translation: CASSPGGTGELFF.

This clone was seen just once. The genes are TRBV28 and TRBJ1-5, with D uncertain. Germline lookup yields CDR1 MDHEN and CDR2 SYDVKM. The germline V and J ends were trimmed by 7 bases and 6 bases, with 13 bases remaining between them. The CDR3 covers 13 residues. DNA for the CDR3: TGTGCCAGCAAGGTGAAGACTGGTCAGCCCCAGCATTTT. Translated, it gives CASKVKTGQPQHF.

DNA for the CDR3: TGTGCCAGTAATGACAGGGGTGAGGGCTACACCTTC. This translates into CASNDRGEGYTF. This sequence joins TRBV19 and TRBJ1-2, with TRBD1 matching 8 bases. With V trimmed by 7 bases and J by 8 bases, 6 bases remained unmatched. Germline-derived CDR1 and CDR2 are LNHDA and SQIVND (reference sequence). This CDR3 has 12 residues.

The chain links TRBV4-1 to TRBJ1-4; a possible D gene is TRBD1 (6 bases). Trimming took off 9 bases at V and 0 bases at J, with 17 bases between the two ends. The CDR3 contains 16 residues. Germline V gives CDR1 MGHRA, CDR2 YSYEKL. Here the CDR3 DNA reads TGCGCCAGTAAAACAGGGCTCTATGCAACTAATGAAAAACTGTTTTTT. Its protein is CASKTGLYATNEKLFF.

The chain combines TRBV7-9 with TRBJ2-3; D ambiguous. The length of the CDR3 is 13 residues. CDR1 is SEHNR and CDR2 is FQNEAQ in the germline V gene (reference sequence). V dropped 1 base and J dropped 4 bases, with 6 bases sitting between them. The CDR3 loop reads CASSLDGADTQYF. CDR3 nucleotides: TGTGCCAGCAGCTTAGACGGAGCAGATACGCAGTATTTT.